This TCR beta chain was sequenced in a study of OX40 agonist ivuxolimab in advanced cancers. Libraries were prepared by immunoSEQ multiplex PCR; TCRdb keeps only in-frame clonotypes and omits some of them. The top ten hold approximately 1.1% of the sample, which has tens of thousands of clones, 86% seen once. The junction had 10 bases not matched to a gene; V was cut back by 8 bases and J by 6 bases. The CDR3 contains 15 residues. CDR1 is SEHNR, CDR2 FQNEAQ, per germline (reference sequence). This material consisted of CD4+ or CD8+ T cells sorted from blood, taken in a trial of the OX40 agonist ivuxolimab. The receptor comes from an adult with an advanced solid tumor such as melanoma, head and neck, liver or kidney cancer. This chain uses TRBV7-9 with TRBJ2-2; 9 nucleotides align to TRBD1. CDR3 in DNA: TGTGCCAGCGTCGGGACAGGGAACGGGGCCGGGGAGCTGTTTTTT. Protein product: CASVGTGNGAGELFF.